One and the same sample provided the 23 T cell receptor beta chains below, sequenced in a study of siplizumab effects on memory and regulatory T cells. Sequencing was performed with immunoSEQ multiplex PCR; in TCRdb, only in-frame clones are kept and a portion is missing. Seen here are 90,000 to 120,000 clones, approximately 94% observed once, and the top ten hold about 0.6%. The sequencing sample was made of Tregs sorted from blood. Source of these receptors: a human donor in good health.

The rearrangement joins TRBV18 to TRBJ1-1, with D uncertain. The CDR3 consists of 13 residues. Germline lookup yields CDR1 KGHSH and CDR2 LQKENI. Between the trimmed V and J ends, which lost 6 bases and 6 bases, there was a span of 14 bases. CDR3 sequence (DNA): TGTGCCAGCTCCCCGAGGTTTTTGGCTGAAGCTTTCTTT. It yields the protein CASSPRFLAEAFF.

CDR3 in DNA: TGTGCCAGCTCTGGCGGGAGTAGTGGGTTGGAGCAGTTCTTC. Protein sequence: CASSGGSSGLEQFF. This chain connects TRBV6-1 to TRBJ2-1, with 7 positions matching TRBD2. Looked up from germline, CDR1 is MNHNS and CDR2 is SASEGT. The CDR3 has 14 amino acids. J gave up 10 bases and V 8 bases, and 14 bases lay outside the gene matches.

CDR3 sequence reads: CAISTEDYEQYF. In nucleotides, the CDR3 is TGTGCCATCAGCACAGAGGACTACGAGCAGTACTTC. This chain joins TRBV10-3 and TRBJ2-7; D call uncertain. Germline assignment: CDR1 ENHRY and CDR2 SYGVKD. V gave up 6 bases and J gave up 3 bases, with 9 bases separating them. The CDR3 loop spans 12 amino acids.

The rearrangement joins TRBV7-3 to TRBJ2-3, with 11 nucleotides matching TRBD2. The CDR3 is 15 amino acids. The germline CDR1 and CDR2 sequences are SGHTA and FQGTGA. With 5 bases clipped from V and 4 bases from J, the junction kept 5 bases outside the gene matches. CDR3 protein: CASSTSGSRADTQYF. The CDR3 DNA sequence: TGTGCCAGCAGCACTAGCGGGAGTCGCGCAGATACGCAGTATTTT.

The CDR3 DNA is TGTGCCAGCAGTTTGCCCAATAATCAGCCCCAGCATTTT. Its protein is CASSLPNNQPQHF. The chain links TRBV28 to TRBJ1-5; D remains unclear. The length of the CDR3 is 13 residues. The germline CDR1 and CDR2 sequences are MDHEN and SYDVKM. V was shortened by 3 bases and J by 4 bases, with 7 bases between the two germline ends.

This rearrangement joins TRBV2 to TRBJ2-7, with TRBD2 matching over 8 bases. This CDR3 has 21 residues. Per germline, CDR1 SNHLY and CDR2 FYNNEI. V trimming: 2 bases; J trimming: 7 bases; junction bases outside the gene matches: 28. The CDR3 spells CASSEIPLYRLALAVNLEQYF. Written as DNA, the CDR3 is TGTGCCAGCAGTGAAATCCCGCTCTACCGGCTGGCACTAGCGGTTAACTTGGAGCAGTACTTC.

The chain is built from TRBV28 and TRBJ2-7; D not certain. Trimming took off 3 bases at V and 5 bases at J, with 5 bases between the two ends. Germline V gives CDR1 MDHEN, CDR2 SYDVKM. This CDR3 has 11 amino acids. CDR3 loop: CASSLAHEQYF. The DNA for the CDR3 is TGTGCCAGCAGTTTGGCGCACGAGCAGTACTTC.

This chain connects TRBV28 to TRBJ2-1; D perhaps matches TRBD1 (6 bases). Germline V lookup: CDR1 MDHEN, CDR2 SYDVKM. V was clipped by 8 bases and J by 1 base, with 12 bases between them. The CDR3 has 14 residues. The CDR3 DNA sequence: TGTGCCAGCCGGACAGCAACTTCCTACAATGAGCAGTTCTTC. It codes for CASRTATSYNEQFF.

This chain links TRBV18 with TRBJ2-5, with D tentatively TRBD1 or TRBD2 (5 bases each). CDR3 size: 14 residues. Germline V gives CDR1 KGHSH, CDR2 LQKENI. V was pared by 0 bases and J by 3 bases, with 8 bases between. CDR3 coding DNA: TGTGCCAGCTCACCACCGGGACGAAAAGAGACCCAGTACTTC. The encoded protein is CASSPPGRKETQYF.

V usage is TRBV2 and J usage is TRBJ1-4; D gene uncertain. There are 14 residues in the CDR3. V lost 7 bases and J 7 bases, leaving 16 bases between the germline ends. Germline lookup yields CDR1 SNHLY and CDR2 FYNNEI. Here the CDR3 reads CASIIGIPGEKLFF. CDR3 in DNA: TGTGCCAGCATTATCGGCATCCCGGGTGAAAAACTGTTTTTT.

V usage is TRBV28 and J usage is TRBJ2-1; 9 positions agree with TRBD2. V lost 3 bases and J lost 1; bases outside the gene matches: 7. The germline V gene encodes CDR1 MDHEN and CDR2 SYDVKM. This CDR3 region has 17 residues. Written as DNA, the CDR3 is TGTGCCAGCAGTTTCTATGGGACTAGCCCATCCTACAATGAGCAGTTCTTC. This sequence encodes CASSFYGTSPSYNEQFF.

The genes are TRBV9 and TRBJ2-5; D is perhaps TRBD1 (6 bases). V was clipped by 0 bases and J by 4 bases, with 7 bases between them. Germline CDR1 reads SGDLS; CDR2 reads YYNGEE. The CDR3 is 13 residues long. CDR3 nucleotide sequence: TGTGCCAGCAGCGTAGTAGGGGGAGAGACCCAGTACTTC. Its protein product is CASSVVGGETQYF. Complete variable domain (other parts from reference TRBV9 and TRBJ2-5): DSGVTQTPKHLITATGQRVTLRCSPRSGDLSVYWYQQSLDQGLQFLIQYYNGEERAKGNILERFSAQQFPDLHSELNLSSLELGDSALYFCASSVVGGETQYFGPGTRLLVL.

This chain links TRBV5-6 with TRBJ2-1; maybe TRBD1 (5 bases). CDR1 SGHDT and CDR2 YYEEEE come from the germline V gene. The CDR3 length is 16 residues. V was shortened by 2 bases and J by 4 bases, with 16 bases between the two germline ends. The CDR3 here is CASSFIPETVYNEQFF. The CDR3 DNA is TGTGCCAGCAGCTTCATTCCGGAGACAGTGTACAATGAGCAGTTCTTC.

This chain joins TRBV5-1 and TRBJ2-3; possibly TRBD2 for D (5 bases). The CDR3 consists of 16 residues. The germline CDR1 and CDR2 sequences are SGHRS and YFSETQ. Trimming removed 3 bases from V and 0 bases from J, with 14 bases in between. The CDR3 loop is CASSWTQLGSTDTQYF. CDR3 in DNA: TGCGCCAGCAGCTGGACTCAATTGGGTAGCACAGATACGCAGTATTTT.

The chain employs TRBV4-2 and TRBJ2-1, with D perhaps given as TRBD1 or TRBD2 (6 bases each). The CDR3 spans 16 residues. V was pared by 4 bases and J by 9 bases, with 22 bases between. Germline loops: CDR1 LGHNA, CDR2 YNFKEQ. DNA of the CDR3: TGTGCCAGCAGCCGATTCAGGACCACCGGGGGCGGTGAGCAGTTCTTC. It yields the protein CASSRFRTTGGGEQFF.

This chain joins TRBV18 and TRBJ2-7; 9 nucleotides match TRBD2. The CDR3 sequence is 17 residues long. Per germline, CDR1 KGHSH and CDR2 LQKENI. The V and J ends lost 3 bases and 5 bases, in that order; junction bases with no gene match: 14. The CDR3 coding sequence is TGTGCCAGCTCACCGTGGGGCATAGCGGGAGATAACCACGAGCAGTACTTC. Residues: CASSPWGIAGDNHEQYF.

This chain connects TRBV30 to TRBJ1-1; no clear D. V was shortened by 4 bases and J by 3 bases, with 15 bases between the two germline ends. The CDR3 loop spans 14 amino acids. Per germline, CDR1 GTSNPN and CDR2 SVGIG (reference sequence). CDR3 coding DNA: TGTGCCTGGATTTCCAGGCTCCTCTACACTGAAGCTTTCTTT. Protein sequence: CAWISRLLYTEAFF.

V and J are TRBV7-9 and TRBJ1-5, with D maybe TRBD1 (5 bases). V was clipped by 5 bases and J by 3 bases, with 11 bases between them. CDR1 and CDR2 (germline): SEHNR, FQNEAQ (reference sequence). CDR3 length: 14 residues. The CDR3 sequence: CASSPHGTNQPQHF. CDR3 sequence (DNA): TGTGCCAGCAGCCCGCACGGGACCAATCAGCCCCAGCATTTT.

The V and J genes are TRBV11-2 and TRBJ2-1; TRBD2 is a possible D gene (5 bases). CDR3 length: 14 residues. V was shortened by 0 bases and J by 8 bases, with 11 bases between the two germline ends. CDR1 SGHAT and CDR2 FQNNGV come from the germline V gene. Written as DNA, the CDR3 is TGTGCCAGCAGCTTAGACACTAGAAGTGATGAGCAGTTCTTC. Translating it yields CASSLDTRSDEQFF.

The chain combines TRBV28 with TRBJ2-7; D might be TRBD2 (6 bases). The length of the CDR3 is 13 residues. The V gene lost 3 bases and the J gene lost 7 bases, with 13 bases spanning the gap. CDR1 MDHEN and CDR2 SYDVKM come from the germline V gene. CDR3 DNA sequence: TGTGCCAGCAGTTTTCAGGGCGCGGGGGAGCAGTACTTC. Protein sequence: CASSFQGAGEQYF.

This clone occurred once. The chain couples TRBV27 to TRBJ1-1, with TRBD1 matching 9 bases. V lost 4 bases to trimming and J lost 5 bases; unmatched junction nucleotides: 14. This CDR3 has 17 amino acids. The germline gives CDR1 MNHEY, CDR2 SMNVEV (reference sequence). DNA for the CDR3: TGTGCCAGCAGTTCAACTAGATCCGGGACAGGGCGTACTGAAGCTTTCTTT. The encoded protein is CASSSTRSGTGRTEAFF.

This rearrangement joins TRBV6-1 to TRBJ1-2; TRBD1 is a possible D gene (5 bases). This CDR3 has 12 amino acids. The germline gives CDR1 MNHNS, CDR2 SASEGT. Trimming pared 6 bases from V and 2 bases from J, leaving 7 bases between. This CDR3 is CASSGTNYGYTF. The CDR3, as DNA: TGTGCCAGCAGCGGGACGAACTATGGCTACACCTTC.

This chain uses TRBV11-2 with TRBJ2-1; the match to TRBD2 covers 10 bases. Germline CDR1 reads SGHAT; CDR2 reads FQNNGV. Trimming cost V 8 bases and J 5 bases; bases outside gene matches: 6. The CDR3 has 14 amino acids. The CDR3 spells CASDGTSVHNEQFF. CDR3 DNA sequence: TGTGCCAGCGACGGGACTAGCGTCCACAATGAGCAGTTCTTC.